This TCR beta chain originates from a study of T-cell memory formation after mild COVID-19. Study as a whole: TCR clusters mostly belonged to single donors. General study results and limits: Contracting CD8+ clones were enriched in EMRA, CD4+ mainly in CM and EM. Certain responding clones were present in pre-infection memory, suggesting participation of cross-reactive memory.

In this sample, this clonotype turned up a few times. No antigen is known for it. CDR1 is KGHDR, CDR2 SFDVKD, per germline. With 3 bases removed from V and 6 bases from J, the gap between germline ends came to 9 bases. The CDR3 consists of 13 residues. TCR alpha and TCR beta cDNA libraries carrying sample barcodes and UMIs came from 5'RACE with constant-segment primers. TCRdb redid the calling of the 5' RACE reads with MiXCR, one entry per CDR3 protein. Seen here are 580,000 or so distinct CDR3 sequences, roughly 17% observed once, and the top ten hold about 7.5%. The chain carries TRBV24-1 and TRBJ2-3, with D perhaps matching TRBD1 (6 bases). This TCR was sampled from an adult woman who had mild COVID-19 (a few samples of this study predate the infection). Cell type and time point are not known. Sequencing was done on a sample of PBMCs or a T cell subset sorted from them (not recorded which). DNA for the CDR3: TGTGCCACCAGTGATGGGCAGGGGGATACGCAGTATTTT. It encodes CATSDGQGDTQYF.